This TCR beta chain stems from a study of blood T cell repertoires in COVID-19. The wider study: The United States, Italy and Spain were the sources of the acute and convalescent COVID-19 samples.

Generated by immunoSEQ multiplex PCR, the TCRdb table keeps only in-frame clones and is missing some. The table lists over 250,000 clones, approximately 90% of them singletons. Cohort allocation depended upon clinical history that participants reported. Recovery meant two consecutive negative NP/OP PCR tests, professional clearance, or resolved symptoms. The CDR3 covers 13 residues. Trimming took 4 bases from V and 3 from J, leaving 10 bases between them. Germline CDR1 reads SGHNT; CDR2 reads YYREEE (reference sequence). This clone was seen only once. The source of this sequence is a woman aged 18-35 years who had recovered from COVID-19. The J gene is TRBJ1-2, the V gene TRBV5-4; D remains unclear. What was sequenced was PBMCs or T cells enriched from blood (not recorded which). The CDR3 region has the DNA TGTGCCAGCAGCGAGGGATTCGACTATGGCTACACCTTC. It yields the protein CASSEGFDYGYTF.